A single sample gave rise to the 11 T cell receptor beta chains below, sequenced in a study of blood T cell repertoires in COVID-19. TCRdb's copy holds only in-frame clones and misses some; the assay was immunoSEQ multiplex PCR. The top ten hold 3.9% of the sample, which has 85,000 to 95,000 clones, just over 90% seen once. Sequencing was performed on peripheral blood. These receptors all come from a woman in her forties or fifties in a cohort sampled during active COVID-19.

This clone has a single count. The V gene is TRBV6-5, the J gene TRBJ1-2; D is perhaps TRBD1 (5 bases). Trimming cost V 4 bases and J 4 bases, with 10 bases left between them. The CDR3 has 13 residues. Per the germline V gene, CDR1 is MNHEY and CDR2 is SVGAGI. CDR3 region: CASSSQGTYGYTF. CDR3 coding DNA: TGTGCCAGCAGTTCCCAGGGAACCTATGGCTACACCTTC.

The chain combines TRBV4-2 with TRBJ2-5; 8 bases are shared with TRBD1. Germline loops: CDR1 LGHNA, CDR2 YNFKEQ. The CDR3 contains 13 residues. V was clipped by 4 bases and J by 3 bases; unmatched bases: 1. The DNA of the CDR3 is TGTGCCAGCAGCCTGGACAGGGAAGAGACCCAGTACTTC. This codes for CASSLDREETQYF.

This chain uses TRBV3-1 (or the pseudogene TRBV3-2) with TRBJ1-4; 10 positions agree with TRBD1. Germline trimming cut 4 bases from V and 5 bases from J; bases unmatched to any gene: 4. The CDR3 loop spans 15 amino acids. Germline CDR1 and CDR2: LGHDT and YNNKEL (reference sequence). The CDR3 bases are TGTGCCAGCAGCCGCTCGGGACAGGGGAATGAAAAACTGTTTTTT. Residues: CASSRSGQGNEKLFF.

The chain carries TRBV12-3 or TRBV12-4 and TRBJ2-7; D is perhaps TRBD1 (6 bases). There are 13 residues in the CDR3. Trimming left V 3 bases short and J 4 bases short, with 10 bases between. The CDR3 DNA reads TGTGCCAGCAGTTTTACAGGGTTATACGAGCAGTACTTC. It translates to CASSFTGLYEQYF.

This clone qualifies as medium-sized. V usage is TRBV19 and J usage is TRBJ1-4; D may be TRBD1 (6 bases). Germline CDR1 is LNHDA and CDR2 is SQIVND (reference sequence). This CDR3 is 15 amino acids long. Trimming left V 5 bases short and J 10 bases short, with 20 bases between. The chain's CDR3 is CASSDHTGMAGKLFF. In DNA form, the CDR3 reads TGTGCCAGTAGTGACCATACAGGGATGGCCGGAAAACTGTTTTTT.

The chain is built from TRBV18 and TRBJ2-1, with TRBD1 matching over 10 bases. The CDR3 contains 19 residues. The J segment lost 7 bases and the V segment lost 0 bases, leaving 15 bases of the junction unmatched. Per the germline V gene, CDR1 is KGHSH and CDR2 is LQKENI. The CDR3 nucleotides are TGTGCCAGCTCACCACCGTCGGGGGCGACAGGGGGCCTAAGGAATGAGCAGTTCTTC. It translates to CASSPPSGATGGLRNEQFF. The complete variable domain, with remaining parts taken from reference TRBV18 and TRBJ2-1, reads NAGVMQNPRHLVRRRGQEARLRCSPMKGHSHVYWYRQLPEEGLKFMVYLQKENIIDESGMPKERFSAEFPKEGPSILRIQQVVRGDSAAYFCASSPPSGATGGLRNEQFFGPGTRLTVL.

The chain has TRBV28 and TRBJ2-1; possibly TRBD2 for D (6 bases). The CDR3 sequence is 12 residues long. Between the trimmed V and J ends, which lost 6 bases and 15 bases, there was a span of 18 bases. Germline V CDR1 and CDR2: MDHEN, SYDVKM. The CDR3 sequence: CASSATGTPWFF. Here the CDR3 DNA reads TGTGCCAGCAGCGCCACCGGGACTCCCTGGTTCTTC.

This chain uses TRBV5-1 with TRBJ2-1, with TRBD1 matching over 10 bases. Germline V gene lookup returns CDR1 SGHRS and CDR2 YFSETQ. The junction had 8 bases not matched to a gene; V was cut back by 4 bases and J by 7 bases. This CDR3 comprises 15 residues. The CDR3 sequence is CASSRDRGFRNEQFF. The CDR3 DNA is TGCGCCAGCAGCCGGGACAGGGGTTTTCGGAATGAGCAGTTCTTC. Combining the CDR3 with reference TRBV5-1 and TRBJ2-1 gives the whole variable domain KAGVTQTPRYLIKTRGQQVTLSCSPISGHRSVSWYQQTPGQGLQFLFEYFSETQRNKGNFPGRFSGRQFSNSRSEMNVSTLELGDSALYLCASSRDRGFRNEQFFGPGTRLTVL.

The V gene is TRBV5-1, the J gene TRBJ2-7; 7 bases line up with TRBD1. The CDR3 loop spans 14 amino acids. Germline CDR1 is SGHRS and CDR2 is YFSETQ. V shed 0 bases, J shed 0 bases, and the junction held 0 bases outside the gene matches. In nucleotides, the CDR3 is TGCGCCAGCAGCTTGGGGGACAGCTCCTACGAGCAGTACTTC. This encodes CASSLGDSSYEQYF.

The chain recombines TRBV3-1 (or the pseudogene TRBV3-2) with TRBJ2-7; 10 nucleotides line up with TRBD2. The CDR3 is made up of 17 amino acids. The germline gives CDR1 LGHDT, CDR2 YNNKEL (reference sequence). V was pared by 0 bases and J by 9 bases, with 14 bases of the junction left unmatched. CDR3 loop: CASSQDQRASGSPVQYF. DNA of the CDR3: TGTGCCAGCAGCCAAGATCAGCGGGCTAGCGGGAGCCCCGTGCAGTACTTC.

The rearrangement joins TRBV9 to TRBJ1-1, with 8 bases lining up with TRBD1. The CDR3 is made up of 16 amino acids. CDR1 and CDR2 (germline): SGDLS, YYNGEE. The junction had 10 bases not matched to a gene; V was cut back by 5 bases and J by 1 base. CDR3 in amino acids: CASSPSGGISNTEAFF. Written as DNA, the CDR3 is TGTGCCAGCAGTCCCTCAGGGGGCATTTCGAACACTGAAGCTTTCTTT.